This paragraph reports one T cell receptor beta chain. Its antigen is undetermined. The CDR3 is 15 residues long. Trimming took 4 bases from V and 0 from J; bases not matched to a gene: 4. From germline, CDR1 is SGDLS and CDR2 YYNGEE. These data originate in a study of cytomegalovirus exposure and HLA in healthy donors. Looking at the study overall: The roughly 110 validation repertoires were reported in a later analysis to have been generated on the same platform as the 666 first-cohort repertoires.

Assay: immunoSEQ multiplex PCR; the TCRdb copy retains only in-frame clones and omits some. The sample has some 73,000 clones, around 90% seen once; the top ten hold 3% to 4%. Donors came from a validation cohort of some 130 subjects, distinct from the first 666-subject cohort. General study results and limits: Reports credit the classifier with highly specific, highly sensitive diagnosis of cytomegalovirus status. The authors listed some 150 TCR beta chains as cytomegalovirus-associated.

This TCR came from a woman between 18 and 29 years old in good health and CMV-seropositive. Source material: PBMCs. The chain uses TRBV9 and TRBJ2-1, with 7 bases matching TRBD2. The CDR3 here is CASSPGGSSYNEQFF. The CDR3 nucleotides are TGTGCCAGCAGCCCGGGCGGGAGCTCCTACAATGAGCAGTTCTTC.